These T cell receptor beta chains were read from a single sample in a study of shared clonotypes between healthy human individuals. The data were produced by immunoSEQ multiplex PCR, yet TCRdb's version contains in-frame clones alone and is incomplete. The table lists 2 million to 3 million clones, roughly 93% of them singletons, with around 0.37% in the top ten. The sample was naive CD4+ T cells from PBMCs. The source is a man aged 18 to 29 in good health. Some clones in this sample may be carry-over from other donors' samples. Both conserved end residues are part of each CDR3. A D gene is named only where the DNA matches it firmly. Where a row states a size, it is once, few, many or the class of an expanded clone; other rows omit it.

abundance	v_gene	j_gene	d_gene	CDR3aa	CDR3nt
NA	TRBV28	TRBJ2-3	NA	CASRAASTDTQYF	TGTGCCAGCAGGGCAGCTAGCACAGATACGCAGTATTTT
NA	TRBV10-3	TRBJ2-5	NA	CAISESSLGETQYF	TGTGCCATCAGTGAGTCTTCGCTGGGAGAGACCCAGTACTTC
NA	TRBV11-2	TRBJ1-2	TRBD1	CASSSIGQGIPHPYGYTF	TGTGCCAGCAGCTCAATCGGACAGGGGATCCCCCATCCCTATGGCTACACCTTC
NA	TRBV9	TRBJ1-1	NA	CASSGRLGGRDTEAFF	TGTGCCAGCAGCGGACGACTAGGGGGTAGAGACACTGAAGCTTTCTTT
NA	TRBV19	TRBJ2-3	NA	CASSIRDATDTQYF	TGTGCCAGTAGTATCAGGGACGCCACAGATACGCAGTATTTT
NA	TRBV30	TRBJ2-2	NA	CAWSVTGNTGELFF	TGTGCCTGGAGTGTCACAGGGAACACCGGGGAGCTGTTTTTT
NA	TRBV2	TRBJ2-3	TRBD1	CASTLGGQGAADTQYF	TGTGCCAGCACCCTCGGGGGACAGGGGGCGGCAGATACGCAGTATTTT
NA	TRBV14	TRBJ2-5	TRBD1	CASSQGGRGYVETQYF	TGTGCCAGCAGCCAAGGTGGCAGGGGGTATGTTGAGACCCAGTACTTC
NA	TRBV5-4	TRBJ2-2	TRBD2	CASSPIAGEGTGELFF	TGTGCCAGCAGCCCGATAGCGGGAGAGGGCACCGGGGAGCTGTTTTTT
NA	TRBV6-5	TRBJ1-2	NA	CASSYAHREYGYTF	TGTGCCAGCAGTTACGCGCACAGGGAGTATGGCTACACCTTC
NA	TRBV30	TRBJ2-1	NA	CAWNRLGQVSYNEQFF	TGTGCCTGGAACCGTTTGGGTCAAGTCTCCTACAATGAGCAGTTCTTC
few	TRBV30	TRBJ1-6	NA	CAWSADSPLHF	TGTGCCTGGAGTGCCGATTCACCCCTCCACTTT
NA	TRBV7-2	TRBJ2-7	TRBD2	CASSFRGGWEDEQYF	TGTGCCAGCAGCTTTCGCGGGGGGTGGGAGGACGAGCAGTACTTC
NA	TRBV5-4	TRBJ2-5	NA	CASSPQKRGVWETQYF	TGTGCCAGCAGCCCCCAGAAAAGGGGGGTTTGGGAGACCCAGTACTTC
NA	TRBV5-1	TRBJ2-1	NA	CASTLGGSLREQFF	TGCGCCAGCACACTGGGGGGATCACTCAGGGAGCAGTTCTTC
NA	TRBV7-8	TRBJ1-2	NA	CASSPQTGANYGYTF	TGTGCCAGCAGCCCCCAGACAGGCGCTAACTATGGCTACACCTTC
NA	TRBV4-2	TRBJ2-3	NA	CASSQESRDTQYF	TGTGCCAGCAGCCAAGAATCCCGAGATACGCAGTATTTT
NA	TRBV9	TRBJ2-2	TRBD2	CASSVVGRGGANTGELFF	TGTGCCAGCAGCGTAGTTGGCCGCGGGGGAGCGAACACCGGGGAGCTGTTTTTT
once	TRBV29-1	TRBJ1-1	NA	CSVAVGNPEAFF	TGCAGCGTTGCGGTTGGGAACCCTGAAGCTTTCTTT
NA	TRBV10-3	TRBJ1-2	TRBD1	CAISEQLQGAYGYTF	TGTGCCATCAGTGAGCAATTACAGGGGGCCTATGGCTACACCTTC
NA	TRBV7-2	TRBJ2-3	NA	CASSLGLVGGAQYF	TGTGCCAGCAGCTTAGGTCTTGTGGGCGGAGCGCAGTATTTT
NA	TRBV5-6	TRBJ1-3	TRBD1	CASSMGRGRGNTIYF	TGTGCCAGCAGCATGGGAAGGGGGCGCGGAAACACCATATATTTT
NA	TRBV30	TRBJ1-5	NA	CAWSTGGQPQHF	TGTGCCTGGAGCACGGGGGGCCAGCCCCAGCATTTT
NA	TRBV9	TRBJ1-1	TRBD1	CASSPWTGGGTEAFF	TGTGCCAGCAGCCCTTGGACAGGCGGAGGGACTGAAGCTTTCTTT
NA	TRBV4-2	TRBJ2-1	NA	CASREPGLPEQFF	TGTGCCAGCAGAGAACCGGGACTCCCGGAGCAGTTCTTC
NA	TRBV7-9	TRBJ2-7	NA	CASRSGPGEGSEQYF	TGTGCCAGCAGATCAGGACCGGGAGAGGGGTCCGAGCAGTACTTC
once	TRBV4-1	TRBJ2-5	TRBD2	CASSLTSGTIQETQYF	TGCGCCAGCAGCCTAACTAGCGGAACGATACAAGAGACCCAGTACTTC
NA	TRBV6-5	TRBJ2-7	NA	CASSYSGASYEQYF	TGTGCCAGCAGTTACTCGGGCGCCTCCTACGAGCAGTACTTC
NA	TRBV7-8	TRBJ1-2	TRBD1	CASSTRDRGRDYGYTF	TGTGCCAGCAGCACGCGGGACAGGGGGAGAGACTATGGCTACACCTTC
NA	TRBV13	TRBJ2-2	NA	CASSPDIKRNTGELFF	TGTGCCAGCAGCCCGGACATAAAGAGGAACACCGGGGAGCTGTTTTTT
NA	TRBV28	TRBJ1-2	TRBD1	CASSLTEGAGYTF	TGTGCCAGCAGTCTAACGGAGGGGGCCGGCTACACCTTC
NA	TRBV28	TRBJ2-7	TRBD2	CATSETRTGPWVAGWQYF	TGTGCCACTTCCGAAACCCGAACGGGGCCTTGGGTAGCGGGTTGGCAGTACTTC
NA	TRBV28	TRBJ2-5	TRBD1	CAAQGQGQETQYF	TGTGCCGCCCAGGGACAGGGGCAAGAGACCCAGTACTTC
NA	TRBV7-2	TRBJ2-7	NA	CASSLGLRSYEQYF	TGTGCCAGCAGCTTAGGACTACGTAGCTACGAGCAGTACTTC
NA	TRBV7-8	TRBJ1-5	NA	CASSLAYSNQPQHF	TGTGCCAGCAGCCTTGCTTATAGCAATCAGCCCCAGCATTTT
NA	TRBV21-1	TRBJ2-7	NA	CASSNHRDSSSYEQYF	TGTGCCAGCAGCAACCACCGGGACTCTAGCTCCTACGAGCAGTACTTC
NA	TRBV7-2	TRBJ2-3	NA	CASKPQRGTDTQYF	TGTGCCAGCAAACCACAGCGGGGCACAGATACGCAGTATTTT
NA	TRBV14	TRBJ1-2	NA	CASSPLWEDGYTF	TGTGCCAGCAGCCCGCTGTGGGAGGATGGCTACACCTTC
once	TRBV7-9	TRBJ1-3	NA	CASSFSGTTGNTIYF	TGTGCCAGCAGCTTTTCCGGGACAACTGGAAACACCATATATTTT
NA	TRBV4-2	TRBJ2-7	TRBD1	CASSKEVGTGEREQYF	TGTGCCAGCAGCAAAGAGGTTGGGACAGGGGAGAGAGAGCAGTACTTC
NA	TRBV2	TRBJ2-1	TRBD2	CASTRMSAGVSYNEQFF	TGTGCCAGCACCCGCATGTCCGCGGGGGTTTCCTACAATGAGCAGTTCTTC
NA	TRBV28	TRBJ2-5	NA	CASSLSRGTQYF	TGTGCCAGCAGTCTGTCTCGGGGGACCCAGTACTTC
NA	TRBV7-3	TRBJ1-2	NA	CASSRGHGYGYTF	TGTGCCAGCAGCCGCGGACATGGCTATGGCTACACCTTC
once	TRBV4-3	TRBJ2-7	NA	CASSQEASPPFEAYEQYF	TGCGCCAGCAGCCAAGAGGCTTCCCCACCGTTTGAGGCCTACGAGCAGTACTTC
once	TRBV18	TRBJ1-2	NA	CASSPGGDGYGYTF	TGTGCCAGCTCACCCGGGGGGGACGGCTATGGCTACACCTTC